This TCR beta chain was documented in a study of T cells after yellow fever vaccination (dated by TCRdb to about 2019). With respect to the entire study: The SMART-Seq v4 Ultra Low Input RNA kit was used to prepare libraries from fractions with low cell numbers. Bulk TCR alpha and beta repertoires were sequenced longitudinally to track T-cell clones before and after primary and booster YFV17D yellow fever vaccination. Two healthy male donors, one aged 18 to 29 and one aged 30 to 40 years, made up the cohort. Blood was drawn at multiple timepoints before and after primary and secondary immunization, with bulk PBMC replicates and cell subsets isolated. What the research found in general, with its limitations: The secondary T-cell response was weaker than the primary response but faster, peaking on day 5 instead of day 15. A small fraction of clonotypes showed up in both the CD4 and CD8 compartments, probably as a result of convergent recombination. Because only a couple of donors were included in the study, the extent to which the findings can be generalized is limited. Most clones expanded after primary vaccination (about 96% of CD4 and 88% of CD8) were re-detected after the booster, suggesting that broad memory maintenance occurred. FACS-sorted repertoires could contain abundant contaminating clonotypes from the bulk population, so computational filtering was required.

Turning to this clonotype: The clone's antigen remains unknown. Per-base qualities were not stored, and no clone one base away is much larger.

TCR cDNA was synthesized by 5'RACE template switching, which introduced a universal primer site and unique molecular identifiers. Priming for cDNA synthesis came from both the TCR alpha and TCR beta constant segments. Library amplification involved two PCR steps, and the second step added sample barcodes and sequencing adapters. Libraries were sequenced on Illumina HiSeq 2500 (2x100 bp) or NovaSeq (2x150 bp). As for the original processing: Reads were demultiplexed and collapsed into UMI consensus sequences with MIGEC, and V(D)J alignment was performed with MiXCR. Clonotypes responding to the vaccine were identified with edgeR on replicate PBMC samples, with the criteria of FDR below 0.01 and a log2 fold change above 5 up to day 15. Bulk clonotypes were assigned CD4 or CD8 identity according to which sequenced CD4 or CD8 repertoire held them at higher abundance. Clones were called with MiXCR by TCRdb after fastp trimmed the public reads at Q25, and only in-frame beta chains were retained. Every entry covers one CDR3 protein and lists the most common genes and DNA from its rows. The V and J calls were determined by TCRdb, not by the authors. The sample records 500,000 to 550,000 distinct CDR3 sequences, 21% of which are singletons. The ten largest account for around 16% of the sample.

The V end gives up 1 base and the J end 4 bases, leaving 9 bases in the junction not matched to a gene. Taken from cysteine to phenylalanine, the CDR3 has 17 residues. Just the 51-base CDR3 DNA is kept, in frame starting at base 1. CDR1 is given as MNHEY and CDR2 as SMNVEV, both from the germline V gene (reference sequence). The treatment or condition label for this specimen denotes: live attenuated yellow fever vaccine strain. Two biological replicates of bulk PBMCs were collected at each blood-draw timepoint. PBMCs were isolated from peripheral blood using a standard Ficoll-Paque protocol. TriZol was used to extract RNA from bulk PBMCs, from CD4 and CD8 fractions, and from dextramer-positive and dextramer-negative fractions.

Rearrangement joined TRBV27 to TRBJ2-1; the central 8 bases match TRBD2. The receptor's source is a man younger than 30 who received the YFV17D yellow fever vaccine. The source was PBMCs, collected around 3 weeks after the first yellow fever vaccination. The bases read TGTGCCAGCAGTTTATTATCCACGGCGGGGGGATACAATGAGCAGTTCTTC. This gives the protein CASSLLSTAGGYNEQFF.